This TCR beta chain came from a study of radiotherapy plus CTLA-4 blockade in lung cancer. Study context: With 25% to 40% of patients having disease control, objective responses were seen in roughly 18%.

CDR1 is ENHRY, CDR2 SYGVKD, per germline. This CDR3 is 12 amino acids long. V trimming: 6 bases; J trimming: 8 bases; junction bases outside the gene matches: 4. Concerning this clone itself: What it recognizes is unknown.

The table came from immunoSEQ multiplex PCR; TCRdb's copy has only in-frame clones and leaves some out. The repertoire consists of 57,000 or so clones, with 70% to 80% occurring once and the leading ten covering less than 5.5%. Study-wide results and caveats: In blood, after radiotherapy plus ipilimumab, tumor-derived TCR clones expanded.

This TCR came from a human donor with non-small cell lung cancer who had a complete response to radiotherapy plus ipilimumab. V usage is TRBV10-3 and J usage is TRBJ2-1, with TRBD1 matching 7 bases. Sample: peripheral blood, taken from a patient treated with radiotherapy plus ipilimumab. CDR3 residues: CAISPGQDEQFF. Here the CDR3 DNA reads TGTGCCATCAGCCCCGGACAGGATGAGCAGTTCTTC.